This T cell receptor beta chain was found in a study of cytomegalovirus exposure and HLA in healthy donors. General study points: Sequencing depth across donors, presence/absence analyses assumed, was roughly uniform. An ancestry cluster, one associated with Asian ancestry, reportedly showed fewer N-insertions than the approximately 670-donor mean in a later analysis. Per a later analysis, about 18,000 TCR beta sequences showed association with HLA alleles at 0.05 false discovery rate.

The study ran its PCR with 60 Vbeta and 13 Jbeta primers. As handled by the study authors: In a later analysis, of some 80 million unique beta chains, about 12 million appeared in at least two donors. Method: immunoSEQ multiplex PCR; TCRdb's copy keeps in-frame clones and lacks some. That table furnishes V, J and clone size, whereas the DNA furnished D and trimming. The data hold about 190,000 clones, with 80% observed a single time. V was clipped by 4 bases and J by 10 bases, with 16 bases between them. CDR1 is SQVTM, CDR2 ANQGSEA, per germline. CDR3 length: 12 residues. This clone was seen only once. Antigen unknown.

V is TRBV29-1 and J is TRBJ1-1; no clear D gene. Sequencing was performed on PBMCs. The clonotype originates from a boy aged 5-17 years in good health and CMV-seronegative. The CDR3 spells CSVVFGEVGAFF. In DNA, the CDR3 is TGCAGCGTTGTTTTTGGGGAGGTCGGAGCTTTCTTT. Filled out from reference TRBV29-1 and TRBJ1-1, the complete variable domain reads SAVISQKPSRDICQRGTSLTIQCQVDSQVTMMFWYRQQPGQSLTLIATANQGSEATYESGFVIDKFPISRPNLTFSTLTVSNMSPEDSSIYLCSVVFGEVGAFFGQGTRLTVV.